The next 9 T cell receptor beta chains were all read from a single sample in a study of control samples from healthy donors and cancer patients. Assay used: immunoSEQ multiplex PCR; TCRdb lists only in-frame clones, some missing. The repertoire has approximately 82,000 clones, roughly 94% of them found once; the top ten carry approximately 4.8%. The sequencing input was blood. Every receptor here comes from a woman aged 18-29 years in good health.

CDR3 residues: CASTPGTSGGSNNEQFF. Written as DNA, the CDR3 is TGTGCCAGCACTCCTGGGACTAGCGGGGGGTCGAACAATGAGCAGTTCTTC. This rearrangement joins TRBV27 to TRBJ2-1, with TRBD2 matching 15 bases. The V and J ends lost 7 bases and 5 bases, in that order; junction bases with no gene match: 9. Looked up from germline, CDR1 is MNHEY and CDR2 is SMNVEV (reference sequence). The CDR3 is made up of 17 amino acids.

V gene TRBV9 combines with J gene TRBJ2-7; 9 positions match TRBD1. Per germline, CDR1 SGDLS and CDR2 YYNGEE. With V trimmed by 0 bases and J by 3 bases, 10 bases remained unmatched. The length of the CDR3 is 17 residues. CDR3 amino acids: CASSVEPGGQGNYEQYF. The CDR3 bases are TGTGCCAGCAGCGTAGAACCAGGGGGACAGGGAAACTACGAGCAGTACTTC.

J is TRBJ1-2 and V is TRBV5-6, with 7 bases matching TRBD1. Germline CDR1 is SGHDT and CDR2 is YYEEEE. The CDR3 has 18 residues. V lost 1 base, J lost 0 bases, and 12 bases stayed unmatched. This chain's CDR3 is CASSLKGATDFSNYGYTF. Here the CDR3 DNA reads TGTGCCAGCAGCTTGAAGGGGGCGACAGACTTTTCTAACTATGGCTACACCTTC.

The CDR3 loop reads CASSYPISSGALEQYF. The CDR3 nucleotides are TGTGCCAGCAGTTACCCAATTAGTAGCGGGGCTTTAGAGCAGTACTTC. This chain joins TRBV28 and TRBJ2-7; TRBD2 aligns across 8 bases. Looked up from germline, CDR1 is MDHEN and CDR2 is SYDVKM. The V and J ends lost 4 bases and 7 bases, in that order; junction bases with no gene match: 15. The CDR3 covers 16 residues.

The genes are TRBV5-1 and TRBJ1-1; D might be TRBD1 (5 bases). CDR3 length: 16 amino acids. V gave up 0 bases and J gave up 4 bases, with 16 bases separating them. Germline V lookup: CDR1 SGHRS, CDR2 YFSETQ. The CDR3 sequence is CASSLGPAGGGTEAFF. The CDR3 DNA reads TGCGCCAGCAGCTTGGGTCCTGCCGGCGGGGGCACTGAAGCTTTCTTT.

The chain recombines TRBV7-2 with TRBJ2-7, with 8 bases matching TRBD1. V dropped 6 bases and J dropped 0; count of bases not matched to a gene: 10. The CDR3 has 16 amino acids. Germline CDR1 and CDR2: SGHTA and FQGNSA. CDR3 coding DNA: TGTGCCAGCAGTAAAACTCAGGGGGCGTTCTCCTACGAGCAGTACTTC. It yields the protein CASSKTQGAFSYEQYF.

This chain links TRBV28 with TRBJ1-5; D ambiguous. CDR3 size: 12 residues. Germline CDR1 MDHEN, CDR2 SYDVKM. V was shortened by 4 bases and J by 7 bases, with 8 bases between the two germline ends. The CDR3 coding sequence is TGTGCCAGCAGTTCGTCAGTCCAGCCCCAGCATTTT. Amino acid sequence: CASSSSVQPQHF.

The J gene is TRBJ1-3, the V gene TRBV6-5; D remains ambiguous. This CDR3 is built from 13 residues. Germline CDR1 and CDR2: MNHEY and SVGAGI. V was shortened by 4 bases and J by 0 bases, with 4 bases between the two germline ends. Written as DNA, the CDR3 is TGTGCCAGCAGTTGGGACTCTGGAAACACCATATATTTT. This gives the protein CASSWDSGNTIYF.

The genes are TRBV7-9 and TRBJ1-4, with D tentatively TRBD1 (5 bases). V was pared by 5 bases and J by 7 bases, with 11 bases between. Germline V gene sequence: CDR1 SEHNR, CDR2 FQNEAQ (reference sequence). CDR3 size: 13 residues. CDR3 protein: CASSASGGEKLFF. DNA of the CDR3: TGTGCCAGCAGCGCTAGCGGGGGTGAAAAACTGTTTTTT.